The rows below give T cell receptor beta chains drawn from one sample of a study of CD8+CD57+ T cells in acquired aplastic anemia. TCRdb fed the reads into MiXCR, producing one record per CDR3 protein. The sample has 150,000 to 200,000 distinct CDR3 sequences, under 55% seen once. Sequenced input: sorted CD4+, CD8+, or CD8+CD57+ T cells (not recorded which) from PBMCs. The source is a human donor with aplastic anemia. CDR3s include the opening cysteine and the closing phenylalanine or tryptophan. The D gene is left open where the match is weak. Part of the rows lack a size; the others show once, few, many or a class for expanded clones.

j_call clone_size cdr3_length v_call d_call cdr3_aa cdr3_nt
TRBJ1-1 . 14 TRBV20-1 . CSARGQFGDTEAFF TGCAGTGCTAGGGGACAATTTGGAGACACTGAAGCTTTCTTT
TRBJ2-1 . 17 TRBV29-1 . CSVEDPRGSHHYNEQFF TGCAGCGTTGAAGATCCGAGGGGTAGCCACCACTACAATGAGCAGTTCTTC
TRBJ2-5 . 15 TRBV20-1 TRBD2 CSASRLAGVGETQYF TGCAGTGCTAGTCGACTAGCGGGAGTAGGAGAGACCCAGTACTTC
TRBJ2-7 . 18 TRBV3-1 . CASSQSTWGGPHSYEQYF TGTGCCAGCAGCCAATCTACGTGGGGGGGGCCACACTCCTACGAGCAGTACTTC
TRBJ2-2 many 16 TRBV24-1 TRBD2 CATSDFSGGGTGELFF TGTGCCACCAGTGATTTTAGCGGGGGCGGCACCGGGGAGCTGTTTTTT
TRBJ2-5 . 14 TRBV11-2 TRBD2 CASSLRGGLETQYF TGTGCCAGCAGCTTGCGGGGGGGCCTCGAGACCCAGTACTTC
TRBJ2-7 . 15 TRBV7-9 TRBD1 CASSHRTGGIYEQYF TGTGCCAGCAGCCACCGGACAGGGGGTATCTACGAGCAGTACTTC
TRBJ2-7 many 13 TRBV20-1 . CSARPGTLDEQYF TGCAGTGCTCGTCCCGGGACTTTGGACGAGCAGTACTTC
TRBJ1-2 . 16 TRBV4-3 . CAGSQVGRGLRDGYTF TGCGCCGGCAGCCAAGTTGGAAGGGGATTGAGGGATGGCTACACCTTC
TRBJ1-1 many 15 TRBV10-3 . CAISEMGPPTTEAFF TGTGCCATCAGTGAGATGGGGCCGCCTACAACTGAAGCTTTCTTT
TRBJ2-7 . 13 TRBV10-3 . CAISETSRGEQYF TGTGCCATCAGTGAGACGTCAAGGGGCGAGCAGTACTTC
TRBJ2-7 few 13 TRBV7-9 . CASSPGQVYEQYF TGTGCCAGCAGCCCGGGACAAGTCTACGAGCAGTACTTC
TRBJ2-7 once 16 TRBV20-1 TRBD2 CSAPGLAGGNSYEQYF TGCAGTGCTCCCGGACTAGCGGGAGGGAACTCCTACGAGCAGTACTTC
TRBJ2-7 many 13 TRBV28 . CASRPEGSYEQYF TGTGCCAGCAGGCCGGAAGGCTCCTACGAGCAGTACTTC
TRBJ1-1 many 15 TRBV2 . CASKGVGGTVGEAFF TGTGCCAGCAAAGGAGTTGGGGGGACGGTCGGTGAAGCTTTCTTT
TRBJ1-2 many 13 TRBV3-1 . CASSQGANYGYTF TGTGCCAGCAGCCAAGGAGCTAACTATGGCTACACCTTC
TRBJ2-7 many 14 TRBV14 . CASSQAGPRAEQYF TGTGCCAGCAGCCAAGCTGGCCCAAGGGCCGAGCAGTACTTC
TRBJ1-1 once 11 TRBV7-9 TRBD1 CATQGDTEAFF TGTGCCACACAGGGGGACACTGAAGCTTTCTTT
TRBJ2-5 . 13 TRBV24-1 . CATNDGSQETQCF TGTGCCACCAACGACGGAAGCCAAGAGACCCAGTGCTTC
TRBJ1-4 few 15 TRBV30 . CAWSVRVVKGEKLFF TGTGCCTGGAGTGTACGGGTTGTTAAGGGCGAAAAACTGTTTTTT
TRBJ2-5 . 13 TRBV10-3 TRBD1 CAISKGTEETQYF TGTGCCATCAGTAAAGGGACAGAAGAGACCCAGTACTTC
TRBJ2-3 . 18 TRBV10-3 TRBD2 CAISESRVPSGSTDTQYF TGTGCCATCAGTGAGTCGAGAGTTCCTAGCGGTAGCACAGATACGCAGTATTTT
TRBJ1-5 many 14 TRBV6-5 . CASSYSGGPGPQHF TGTGCCAGCAGTTACTCGGGAGGCCCAGGGCCCCAGCATTTT
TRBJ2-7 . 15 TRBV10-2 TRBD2 CASHGGIAGKGEQYF TGCGCCTCCCACGGGGGTATAGCGGGAAAGGGCGAGCAGTACTTC